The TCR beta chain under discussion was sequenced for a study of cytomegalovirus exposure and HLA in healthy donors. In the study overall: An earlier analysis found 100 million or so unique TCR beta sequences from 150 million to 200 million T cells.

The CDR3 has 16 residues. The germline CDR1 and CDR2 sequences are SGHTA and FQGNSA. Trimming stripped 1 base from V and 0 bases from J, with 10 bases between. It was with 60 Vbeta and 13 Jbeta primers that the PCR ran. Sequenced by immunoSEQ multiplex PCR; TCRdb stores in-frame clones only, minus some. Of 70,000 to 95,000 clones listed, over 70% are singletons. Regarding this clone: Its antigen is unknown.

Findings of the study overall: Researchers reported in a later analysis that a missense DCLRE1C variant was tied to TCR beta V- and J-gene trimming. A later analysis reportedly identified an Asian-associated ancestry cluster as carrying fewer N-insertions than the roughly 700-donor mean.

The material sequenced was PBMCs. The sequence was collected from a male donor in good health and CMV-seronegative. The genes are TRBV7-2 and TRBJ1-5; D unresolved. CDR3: CASSLVTGYSNQPQHF. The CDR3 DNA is TGTGCCAGCAGCTTAGTGACGGGATATAGCAATCAGCCCCAGCATTTT.